This TCR beta chain was captured by sequencing in a study of early T cells in non-severe SARS-CoV-2 infection. General observations from the study: A preference for anti-spike CD8 responses marked VDJdb matching, which missed private and CD4 specificities.

This clonotype occurred many times. Its antigen is unknown. TCRdb itself ran the 5' RACE reads through MiXCR, one entry per CDR3 protein. The sample yields fewer than 30,000 distinct CDR3 sequences, 5.3% seen once. The TCR was taken from an adult who was a healthcare worker with PCR-confirmed SARS-CoV-2 infection or an uninfected control (not recorded which). The sample taken for sequencing was whole blood.

CDR3 nucleotides: TGTGCCAGCAGCCCACAGGGCGGGGGCACTGAAGCTTTCTTT. Its translation: CASSPQGGGTEAFF. The V gene is TRBV3-2, the J gene TRBJ1-1; TRBD1, as called in the table, went unchecked against the DNA. TRBV3-2 is annotated as a pseudogene. CDR3 size: 14 residues.